This entry describes one TCR beta chain. The clone's antigen remains unknown. Base qualities were left out, and no much larger clone turns up one base away. Explained via the paper, the time point label denotes: about 28 days (+/-7) after the second vaccine dose. AZD1222 recipients given second doses at about 4 weeks or at about 12 weeks were pooled, since spike-specific TCR depth and breadth were not found to differ between the two schedules. Vaccinee samples came from UK trials COV001 and COV002, including a single-blind randomized controlled phase 2/3 trial of AZD1222 (ChAdOx1 nCoV-19) in healthy adults. Trial participant PBMC samples were collected at day 0 and day 28 after the second dose for TCRbeta chain sequencing. Per the germline V gene, SGHTA is the CDR1 and FQGTGA is the CDR2. The junction shows trimming of 2 bases on V and 4 bases on J, and the gene matches do not reach 5 bases of it. The CDR3, from cysteine to phenylalanine, totals 15 residues. Only the CDR3 portion is preserved as DNA: 45 bases, with reading frame beginning at the first base.

The CDR3 regions of human TCRbeta chains were analyzed by immunosequencing. On the study's bioinformatics: Repertoire TCRs were checked for matches against a reference library of SARS-CoV-2-specific TCRs that had been generated using the MIRA antigen-specificity platform. Breadth meant the fraction of unique TCRs that were SARS-CoV-2-associated, whereas depth meant the fraction of total T cells that were SARS-CoV-2-associated. Using the MIRA data, each spike-specific TCR was mapped to the spike region that the TCR reacts to and placed in a CD4 or CD8 class. Log10-transformed breadth and depth values were compared by one-way ANOVA with Sidak's multiple comparisons tests. Here the immuneACCESS table is served through TCRdb, limited to in-frame sequences with V and J called. Missing clones are a known gap in these copies; in checked studies unresolved V genes cover under half, and the rest lacks a known reason. Clone size and V and J calls were adopted from that table, with D and trimming inferred from the DNA. This sample comprises about 140,000 clones, approximately 90% of them detected only once. Under 1.5% of the sample rests with the top ten.

The sample is drawn from a study of T cell responses to AZD1222 COVID-19 vaccine (dated by TCRdb to the early 2020s). As for the study more broadly: TCR sequencing was performed for 230 to 250 trial participants, of whom some 200 were given two doses of AZD1222 and some 26 were given two doses of MenACWY control vaccine. Trial participants were enrolled by age into 18-55, 56-69 and 70-plus year subgroups, with about 150, 28 and 57 TCR-sequenced participants respectively. Summary of the overall study and its limitations: After two AZD1222 doses, spike-specific TCR breadth and depth were significantly higher than at day 0 and than in MenACWY recipients. The vaccine-associated CD4 TCRs covered the entire spike protein, and the dominant responses fell in regions 160-218 and 743-854. In the small 56-69-year group, the increase in depth fell short of significance, most likely because of low power. Participants were mostly white British, with more females than males. The authors suggested clonal diversity may have been underestimated. Because no day 14 peak-response samples were available, repertoires were characterized only after the peak T cell response. Only five or six AZD1222 recipients were SARS-CoV-2 seropositive at baseline, limiting conclusions about previously exposed vaccinees. Reportedly, almost half of the unique spike-specific TCRs recognized epitopes lying outside the regions that are mutated in the B.1.351 and B.1.1.7 variants.

This receptor was obtained from an adult who received the AZD1222 COVID-19 vaccine. The rearranged chain carries TRBV7-3 and TRBJ2-1, with 7 bases matching TRBD2. The input for sequencing was peripheral blood, taken 28 days after the second AZD1222 dose. The CDR3 here reads CASSLESGTYNEQFF. In nucleotide form, the sequence is TGTGCCAGCAGCTTAGAGAGCGGGACGTACAATGAGCAGTTCTTC.